These 21 T cell receptor beta chains share one sample of origin, sequenced in a study of shared clonotypes between healthy human individuals. Profiling relied on immunoSEQ multiplex PCR, and the TCRdb table lists in-frame clones only, not all of them. Of 450,000 to 500,000 clones listed, 65% to 85% are singletons. The source material was PBMCs. The receptors were sampled from a middle-aged woman in good health. Some clones in this sample may be carry-over from other donors' samples.

The rearrangement uses TRBV27 and TRBJ1-2, with TRBD1 as a possible D gene (5 bases). V was trimmed by 5 bases and J by 2 bases, leaving 15 bases between them. The V gene's germline CDR1 is MNHEY and CDR2 SMNVEV (reference sequence). The CDR3 sequence is 15 residues long. CDR3 sequence: CASSPLGVLNYGYTF. Written as DNA, the CDR3 is TGTGCCAGCAGTCCATTGGGGGTACTAAACTATGGCTACACCTTC.

V gene TRBV5-1 combines with J gene TRBJ2-7, with D tentatively TRBD1 (5 bases). The CDR3 covers 13 residues. CDR1 is SGHRS, CDR2 YFSETQ, per germline. The germline V and J ends were trimmed by 1 base and 4 bases, with 9 bases remaining between them. This CDR3 reads CASSLTGQYEQYF. CDR3 DNA: TGCGCCAGCAGCTTGACAGGCCAATACGAGCAGTACTTC.

Comments on this clone: With only one base between it and a far larger clone, this is likely a read error. The V and J genes are TRBV30 and TRBJ2-7, with TRBD1 matching over 7 bases. The CDR3 consists of 11 residues. Per the germline V gene, CDR1 is GTSNPN and CDR2 is SVGIG (reference sequence). The CDR3 loop is CDWSPMDRMYF. The CDR3 DNA sequence: TGTGACTGGAGCCCGATGGACAGGATGTACTTC.

The V gene is TRBV28, the J gene TRBJ2-1, with D hard to call. Between the trimmed V and J ends, which lost 4 bases and 8 bases, there was a span of 6 bases. Germline V lookup: CDR1 MDHEN, CDR2 SYDVKM. The CDR3 consists of 11 residues. CDR3 DNA sequence: TGTGCCAGCAGTTCCTATTATGAGCAGTTCTTC. Its translation is CASSSYYEQFF. The entire variable domain, with the rest obtained from reference TRBV28 and TRBJ2-1, is as follows: DVKVTQSSRYLVKRTGEKVFLECVQDMDHENMFWYRQDPGLGLRLIYFSYDVKMKEKGDIPEGYSVSREKKERFSLILESASTNQTSMYLCASSSYYEQFFGPGTRLTVL.

This chain uses TRBV9 with TRBJ2-6; unclear D gene. Trimming stripped 2 bases from V and 0 bases from J, with 9 bases between. The CDR3 extends over 16 amino acids. Germline CDR1 is SGDLS and CDR2 is YYNGEE. DNA for the CDR3: TGTGCCAGCAGCGTTGGGGATTACTCTGGGGCCAACGTCCTGACTTTC. It is translated as CASSVGDYSGANVLTF.

On this clone: A single base is all that separates this from a far larger clone, so a read error is likely. This same CDR3 is encoded by further DNA sequences in the sample. V gene TRBV6-1 combines with J gene TRBJ2-7; weak D call: TRBD2 (5 bases). Germline V gene lookup returns CDR1 MNHNS and CDR2 SASEGT. The CDR3 extends over 15 amino acids. This CDR3 is CASTQSLAADYEQYF. DNA for the CDR3: TGTGCTAGCACCCAGAGTCTAGCAGCAGACTACGAGCAGTACTTC.

The chain couples TRBV29-1 to TRBJ2-7, with 7 bases fitting TRBD1. The J segment lost 1 base and the V segment lost 5 bases, leaving 11 bases of the junction unmatched. Germline V gene data show CDR1 as SQVTM and CDR2 as ANQGSEA. There are 15 residues in the CDR3. DNA of the CDR3: TGCAGCGTTTCCACTAGACAGGGTCCTTCCTACGAGCAGTACTTC. Residues: CSVSTRQGPSYEQYF.

This chain uses TRBV25-1 with TRBJ1-1, with 8 bases fitting TRBD1. Germline V gene sequence: CDR1 MGHDK, CDR2 SYGVNS. This CDR3 contains 15 residues. The V gene end was trimmed by 1 base and the J gene end by 8 bases; junction bases not matched to a gene: 9. The CDR3 nucleotides are TGTGCCAGCAGTGAATTGACAGGGGATCGGTGGGAAGCTTTCTTT. This encodes CASSELTGDRWEAFF.

Details on this clone: Distinct nucleotide sequences in the sample also encode this CDR3. This sequence joins TRBV6-1 and TRBJ2-7, with D hard to call. The ends were cut back, 8 bases at V and 4 bases at J, with 12 bases in the middle. Germline values: CDR1 MNHNS, CDR2 SASEGT. This CDR3 spans 12 amino acids. The CDR3 here is CASRETVYEQYF. The CDR3 bases are TGTGCCAGCCGCGAAACTGTATACGAGCAGTACTTC.

Comment on this clone: This likely reflects a read error, since a far larger clone is one base away. The chain employs TRBV27 and TRBJ2-7; 7 nucleotides match TRBD1. Germline CDR1 and CDR2: MNHEY and SMNVEV (reference sequence). The CDR3 contains 15 residues. The V gene end was trimmed by 5 bases and the J gene end by 9 bases; junction bases not matched to a gene: 16. The CDR3 DNA is TGTGCCAGCAGTCCCTCCGGGACAGTATGGCCGGGGCAGTACTTC. Amino acids: CASSPSGTVWPGQYF.

This chain links TRBV29-1 with TRBJ2-1, with 7 bases matching TRBD2. The V gene's germline CDR1 is SQVTM and CDR2 ANQGSEA. Trimming removed 7 bases from V and 3 bases from J; junction bases left unmatched: 9. The CDR3 extends over 14 amino acids. The CDR3 DNA follows: TGCAGCGGCTCCCCTAGCGGAGGCTACAATGAGCAGTTCTTC. It codes for CSGSPSGGYNEQFF.

V is TRBV5-1 and J is TRBJ2-6, with 10 bases identical to TRBD2. The V and J ends lost 3 bases and 0 bases, in that order; junction bases with no gene match: 12. CDR3 length: 20 residues. Germline-derived CDR1 and CDR2 are SGHRS and YFSETQ. CDR3 residues: CASSYFGGLAVLSGANVLTF. In DNA form, the CDR3 reads TGCGCCAGCAGCTACTTCGGAGGACTAGCGGTCCTCTCTGGGGCCAACGTCCTGACTTTC. Using reference TRBV5-1 and TRBJ2-6 for the parts outside the CDR3, the full variable domain is KAGVTQTPRYLIKTRGQQVTLSCSPISGHRSVSWYQQTPGQGLQFLFEYFSETQRNKGNFPGRFSGRQFSNSRSEMNVSTLELGDSALYLCASSYFGGLAVLSGANVLTFGAGSRLTVL.

V and J are TRBV7-3 and TRBJ2-3, with TRBD2 matching 10 bases. V lost 2 bases to trimming and J lost 5 bases; unmatched junction nucleotides: 4. The CDR3 consists of 15 residues. Germline CDR1 reads SGHTA; CDR2 reads FQGTGA. For the CDR3, the DNA is TGTGCCAGCAGCTTATTCGCTAGCGGGGGAGATACGCAGTATTTT. It specifies CASSLFASGGDTQYF.

The chain carries TRBV7-2 and TRBJ1-5; D might be TRBD1 (5 bases). The germline V gene has CDR1 SGHTA and CDR2 FQGNSA. This CDR3 is built from 16 residues. V was trimmed by 5 bases and J by 3 bases, leaving 17 bases between them. As DNA, the CDR3 is TGTGCCAGCAGCCCTCATGGGGGAGGGAACAATCAGCCCCAGCATTTT. Its translation is CASSPHGGGNNQPQHF.

This clone was detected a few times. A far larger clone is one nucleotide away, so this likely arose from a read error. J is TRBJ2-2 and V is TRBV7-9; D gene uncertain. This CDR3 is 15 amino acids long. The ends were cut back, 6 bases at V and 5 bases at J, with 16 bases in the middle. CDR1 SEHNR and CDR2 FQNEAQ come from the germline V gene (reference sequence). Here the CDR3 reads CASSPPKIRTGELFF. In DNA form, the CDR3 reads TGTGCCAGCAGTCCCCCCAAAATAAGGACCGGGGAGCTGTTTTTT.

As for this clone: Since a far larger clone is one base different, this is likely a read error. The same CDR3 can be traced to other DNA sequences in this sample. V gene TRBV6-6 combines with J gene TRBJ2-7; TRBD2 aligns across 7 bases. The CDR3 is 15 amino acids. The germline CDR1 and CDR2 sequences are MNHNY and SVGAGI (reference sequence). This CDR3 reads CASSPRRLAPSEQYF. The CDR3 DNA reads TGTGCTAGCAGTCCCCGCCGACTAGCCCCTAGCGAGCAGTACTTC.

This chain uses TRBV7-9 with TRBJ2-7, with 9 bases that match TRBD1. Germline CDR1 is SEHNR and CDR2 is FQNEAQ (reference sequence). V trimming: 5 bases; J trimming: 0 bases; junction bases outside the gene matches: 11. The CDR3 has 17 residues. The CDR3 bases are TGTGCCAGCAGCCCAAGAGTCGGGACAGGGTCCTCCTACGAGCAGTACTTC. This codes for CASSPRVGTGSSYEQYF.

The genes are TRBV9 and TRBJ2-3, with D possibly being TRBD1 or TRBD2 (5 bases each). This CDR3 is built from 17 residues. The germline gives CDR1 SGDLS, CDR2 YYNGEE. With 1 base removed from V and 4 bases from J, the gap between germline ends came to 19 bases. The CDR3 reads CASSVSSGPEEADTQYF. In DNA, the CDR3 is TGTGCCAGCAGCGTATCATCGGGGCCTGAGGAGGCAGATACGCAGTATTTT.

This clone was seen only a few times. The V and J genes are TRBV9 and TRBJ2-5; D ambiguous. The V gene lost 0 bases and the J gene lost 1 base, with 10 bases spanning the gap. Germline V lookup: CDR1 SGDLS, CDR2 YYNGEE. CDR3 length equals 15 residues. The CDR3 sequence is CASSVDPGFQETQYF. The CDR3 nucleotides read TGTGCCAGCAGCGTAGACCCAGGTTTCCAAGAGACCCAGTACTTC.

Remarks on this clone: This likely came from a read error, as a far larger clone is one base away. V gene TRBV2 combines with J gene TRBJ1-1; 7 positions match TRBD1. This CDR3 comprises 12 residues. The V gene's germline CDR1 is SNHLY and CDR2 FYNNEI. Here the CDR3 reads CTAGRGPTEAFF. CDR3 nucleotides: TGTACAGCCGGGAGGGGGCCCACTGAAGCTTTCTTT.

A word on this clone: Only one base separates this from a far larger clonotype, so it likely reflects a read error. The genes are TRBV29-1 and TRBJ2-3; D is ambiguous. Germline loops: CDR1 SQVTM, CDR2 ANQGSEA. Trimming pared 4 bases from V and 2 bases from J, leaving 13 bases between. The CDR3 sequence is 14 residues long. CDR3 loop: CSVAQVGNTDTQYF. The CDR3 bases are TGCAGCGTTGCTCAGGTGGGGAACACAGATACGCAGTATTTT.